The 12 T cell receptor beta chains given below trace back to one sample, sequenced in a study of cytomegalovirus exposure and HLA in healthy donors. PCR primers comprised 60 Vbeta and 13 Jbeta primers. Some clones are missing from TCRdb's copy, which holds only in-frame ones; the method was immunoSEQ multiplex PCR. Among some 90,000 clones listed, just over 75% were seen once. The sample consisted of PBMCs. The receptors derive from a man aged 25-40 years in good health and CMV-seronegative.

The rearrangement uses TRBV18 and TRBJ2-4, with unresolved D. Germline lookup yields CDR1 KGHSH and CDR2 LQKENI. The CDR3 spans 11 residues. V was trimmed by 3 bases and J by 9 bases, leaving 6 bases between them. CDR3 protein: CASSPNFIQYF. In DNA form, the CDR3 reads TGTGCCAGCTCACCCAATTTCATTCAGTACTTC.

The table lists this clone with a count of one. The chain carries TRBV27 and TRBJ1-2, with D maybe TRBD1 (6 bases). Trimming pared 3 bases from V and 7 bases from J, leaving 18 bases between. Germline loops: CDR1 MNHEY, CDR2 SMNVEV (reference sequence). The CDR3 is 15 amino acids. CDR3 sequence: CASSFTGTPIGGYTF. CDR3 bases: TGTGCCAGCAGTTTTACCGGGACACCCATCGGTGGCTACACCTTC.

This chain uses TRBV18 with TRBJ1-1; D may be TRBD1 (5 bases). V lost 4 bases, J lost 7 bases, and 16 bases lay in between. Germline V lookup: CDR1 KGHSH, CDR2 LQKENI. The CDR3 totals 14 residues. The CDR3 bases are TGTGCCAGCTCACTTCTCGACAGAGACCTTGAAGCTTTCTTT. Translating gives CASSLLDRDLEAFF.

This clone turned up a few times. This chain uses TRBV7-7 with TRBJ2-7; 8 bases map to TRBD1. CDR1 and CDR2 (germline): SSHAT, FNYEAQ (reference sequence). The V gene end was trimmed by 5 bases and the J gene end by 3 bases; junction bases not matched to a gene: 3. CDR3 length: 13 amino acids. CDR3 sequence: CASSPDRGYEQYF. The CDR3 nucleotides are TGTGCCAGCAGCCCCGACAGGGGCTACGAGCAGTACTTC.

The chain carries TRBV7-6 and TRBJ2-1; 8 nucleotides match TRBD2. V lost 10 bases, J lost 6 bases, and 5 bases stayed unmatched. The CDR3 is made up of 12 amino acids. In germline, CDR1 is SGHVS, CDR2 FNYEAQ. The CDR3, as DNA: TGTGCCATCGGGCTAGCGGGCAATGAGCAGTTCTTC. It translates to CAIGLAGNEQFF. The full variable domain, in which reference TRBV7-6 and TRBJ2-1 provide the parts outside the CDR3, is GAGVSQSPRYKVTKRGQDVALRCDPISGHVSLYWYRQALGQGPEFLTYFNYEAQQDKSGLPNDRFSAERPEGSISTLTIQRTEQRDSAMYRCAIGLAGNEQFFGPGTRLTVL.

The chain is built from TRBV5-4 and TRBJ1-1; D gene unclear. Trimming took off 4 bases at V and 0 bases at J, with 7 bases between the two ends. The CDR3 has 13 residues. Germline assignment: CDR1 SGHNT and CDR2 YYREEE (reference sequence). The CDR3 sequence: CASSRRVNTEAFF. The CDR3 region has the DNA TGTGCCAGCAGCCGGAGAGTGAACACTGAAGCTTTCTTT.

The chain is built from TRBV15 and TRBJ1-2; D might be TRBD1 (5 bases). Between the trimmed V and J ends, which lost 0 bases and 3 bases, there was a span of 11 bases. Germline V lookup: CDR1 LNHNV, CDR2 YYDKDF (reference sequence). CDR3 size: 15 residues. CDR3 loop: CATSRDGQGYYGYTF. The CDR3 nucleotides are TGTGCCACCAGCAGAGATGGGCAGGGATACTATGGCTACACCTTC.

The chain recombines TRBV7-9 with TRBJ2-1; TRBD2 matches at 7 bases. Germline values: CDR1 SEHNR, CDR2 FQNEAQ (reference sequence). The CDR3 runs to 16 residues. Losses at the gene ends were 5 bases for V and 3 bases for J; bases not matched to a gene: 10. CDR3 bases: TGTGCCAGCAGCCCACCCGCTAGCGGCCACTACAATGAGCAGTTCTTC. This sequence encodes CASSPPASGHYNEQFF.

The CDR3 nucleotides are TGTGCCAGCAGCTTATTAAGGACAGGGGAGTCTAGTCATGGCTACACCTTC. Translated, it gives CASSLLRTGESSHGYTF. The chain links TRBV11-2 to TRBJ1-2, with 9 bases aligning to TRBD1. Trimming at V came to 2 bases and at J to 6 bases, leaving 13 bases not matched to a gene. The CDR3 totals 17 residues. In germline, CDR1 is SGHAT, CDR2 FQNNGV.

V usage is TRBV2 and J usage is TRBJ2-7; no reliable D call. The CDR3 is 13 residues long. The V end was cut by 6 bases, the J end by 6 bases, with 15 bases between. The germline V gene encodes CDR1 SNHLY and CDR2 FYNNEI. The CDR3 spells CASSSSSLGEQYV. The DNA of the CDR3 is TGTGCCAGCAGCTCCTCTTCCCTGGGCGAGCAGTACGTC.

V gene TRBV29-1 combines with J gene TRBJ2-1, with no clear D. Between the trimmed V and J ends, which lost 6 bases and 6 bases, there was a span of 3 bases. From germline, CDR1 is SQVTM and CDR2 ANQGSEA. This CDR3 comprises 9 residues. CDR3: CSVSNEQFF. As DNA, the CDR3 is TGCAGCGTCTCCAATGAGCAGTTCTTC.

The chain uses TRBV27 and TRBJ2-4; 10 nucleotides match TRBD2. With V trimmed by 1 base and J by 6 bases, 3 bases remained unmatched. The CDR3 extends over 15 amino acids. Germline assignment: CDR1 MNHEY and CDR2 SMNVEV (reference sequence). CDR3 protein: CASSLWPSGRNIQYF. CDR3 sequence (DNA): TGTGCCAGCAGTTTATGGCCTAGCGGGAGAAACATTCAGTACTTC.